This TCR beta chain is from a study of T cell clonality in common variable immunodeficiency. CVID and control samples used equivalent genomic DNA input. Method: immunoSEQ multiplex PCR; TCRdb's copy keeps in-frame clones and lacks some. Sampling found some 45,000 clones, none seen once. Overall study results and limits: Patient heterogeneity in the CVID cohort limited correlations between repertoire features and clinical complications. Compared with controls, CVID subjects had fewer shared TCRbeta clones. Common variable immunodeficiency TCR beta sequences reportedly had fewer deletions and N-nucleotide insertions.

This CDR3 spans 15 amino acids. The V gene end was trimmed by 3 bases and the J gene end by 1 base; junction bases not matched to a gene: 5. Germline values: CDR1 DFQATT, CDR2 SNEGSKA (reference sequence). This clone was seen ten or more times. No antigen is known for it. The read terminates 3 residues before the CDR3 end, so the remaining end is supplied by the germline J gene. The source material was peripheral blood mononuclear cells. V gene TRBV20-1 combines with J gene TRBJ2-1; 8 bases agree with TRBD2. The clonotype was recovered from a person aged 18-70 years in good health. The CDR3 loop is CSASRAGGSYNEQFF. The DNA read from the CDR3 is TGCAGTGCTAGTCGGGCGGGGGGATCCTACAATGAG.